The rows below give T cell receptor beta chains drawn from one sample of a study of T cells in Graves' hyperthyroidism and ophthalmopathy. TCRdb re-called the multiplex PCR reads through MiXCR, storing one row per CDR3 protein. The sample lists hundreds of thousands of distinct CDR3 sequences, roughly 13% occurring once. Source material: blood. The receptors derive from a woman aged 40 to 50 with Graves' ophthalmopathy. Both conserved end residues are part of each CDR3. A D gene is named only where the DNA matches it firmly. Some rows have no size entry. The others give once, few or many, or a class for an expanded clone.

TRBD1	TRBV27	many	TRBJ1-2	CASTSPGQGAGGYTF	TGTGCCAGCACCTCGCCGGGACAGGGGGCGGGTGGCTACACCTTC
NA	TRBV7-2	many	TRBJ2-7	CASSQLPRFEQYF	TGTGCCAGCAGCCAACTCCCTAGGTTTGAGCAGTACTTC
NA	TRBV12-3/TRBV12-4	many	TRBJ2-6	CASSFITSGANVLTF	TGTGCCAGCAGTTTTATCACATCTGGGGCCAACGTCCTGACTTTC
NA	TRBV28	many	TRBJ2-1	CASYSSYNEQFF	TGTGCCAGCTACAGCTCCTACAATGAGCAGTTCTTC
NA	TRBV6-1	many	TRBJ2-1	CASNYNEQFF	TGTGCCAGCAATTACAATGAGCAGTTCTTC
TRBD1	TRBV11-2	many	TRBJ2-4	CASSSQTGDLNIQYF	TGTGCCAGCAGCTCCCAAACAGGGGACCTAAACATTCAGTACTTC
NA	TRBV6-1	many	TRBJ2-7	CASSEFKGIYEQYF	TGTGCCAGCAGTGAATTTAAGGGGATCTACGAGCAGTACTTC
NA	TRBV4-1	NA	TRBJ2-4	CASSQAAVSKNIQYF	TGCGCCAGCAGCCAAGCAGCGGTTAGCAAAAACATTCAGTACTTC
TRBD1	TRBV10-1	few	TRBJ1-5	CASSEAGGGQPQHF	TGCGCCAGCAGTGAAGCAGGGGGAGGACAGCCCCAGCATTTT
NA	TRBV19	once	TRBJ1-6	CASSIRSGGRREENSPLHF	TGTGCCAGTAGTATCAGATCGGGCGGGCGGAGGGAAGAGAATTCACCCCTCCACTTT
NA	TRBV12-3/TRBV12-4	many	TRBJ2-7	CASSSAGPRLEQYF	TGTGCCAGCAGTTCAGCCGGGCCCCGTCTTGAGCAGTACTTC
TRBD1	TRBV6-5	many	TRBJ2-7	CASSYSRDSPYEQYF	TGTGCCAGCAGTTACTCCAGGGACAGCCCCTACGAGCAGTACTTC
NA	TRBV11-2	many	TRBJ2-7	CASSPDPRTATRSYEQYF	TGTGCCAGCAGCCCAGATCCCCGGACGGCTACCCGCTCCTACGAGCAGTACTTC
TRBD1	TRBV7-8	many	TRBJ2-7	CASSLTGTGAYYEQYF	TGTGCCAGCAGCCTAACGGGGACAGGGGCTTACTACGAGCAGTACTTC
NA	TRBV6-1	many	TRBJ1-3	CASSEWSATGNTIYF	TGTGCCAGCAGTGAATGGAGCGCAACGGGAAACACCATATATTTT
NA	TRBV2	many	TRBJ2-2	CASRQDWGTGELFF	TGTGCCAGCAGGCAAGACTGGGGCACCGGGGAGCTGTTTTTT
TRBD2	TRBV12-5	few	TRBJ2-7	CASGLSGGSSYEQYF	TGTGCTAGTGGTTTGTCGGGGGGGAGCTCCTACGAGCAGTACTTC
TRBD1	TRBV7-9	many	TRBJ1-2	CASSYDRVGYGYTF	TGTGCCAGCAGTTACGACAGGGTGGGATATGGCTACACCTTC
TRBD1	TRBV20-1	NA	TRBJ2-5	CSANGQGLETQYF	TGCAGTGCTAATGGACAGGGACTAGAGACCCAGTACTTC
TRBD2	TRBV14	many	TRBJ2-1	CASSQDVAGDNEQFF	TGTGCCAGCAGCCAAGATGTAGCGGGAGACAATGAGCAGTTCTTC
TRBD2	TRBV10-3	many	TRBJ2-7	CASAPERGAYEQYF	TGTGCCTCTGCGCCAGAGCGGGGGGCCTACGAGCAGTACTTC
NA	TRBV29-1	many	TRBJ2-5	CSLGGGDVETQYF	TGCAGCCTGGGTGGAGGGGACGTGGAGACCCAGTACTTC
TRBD1	TRBV7-2	many	TRBJ1-5	CASSLDRLSNQPQHF	TGTGCCAGCAGCTTGGACAGGCTTAGCAATCAGCCCCAGCATTTT
NA	TRBV19	few	TRBJ2-2	CASSNYGELFF	TGTGCCAGTAGTAATTACGGGGAGCTGTTTTTT
NA	TRBV12-3/TRBV12-4	NA	TRBJ2-7	CASSQSYNEQYF	TGTGCCAGCAGCCAATCCTACAATGAGCAGTACTTC
NA	TRBV10-3	many	TRBJ1-2	CAISDLGTATMGVYTF	TGTGCCATCAGTGACCTTGGGACGGCTACTATGGGTGTCTACACCTTC
NA	TRBV5-1	NA	TRBJ1-6	CASSFMLNNSPLHF	TGCGCCAGCAGCTTTATGCTAAATAATTCACCCCTCCACTTT
NA	TRBV6-2/TRBV6-3	NA	TRBJ2-3	CASGMGLYTQYF	TGTGCCAGCGGAATGGGACTGTATACGCAGTATTTT
NA	TRBV6-9	few	TRBJ1-4	CASSYGQVNEKLFF	TGTGCCAGCAGTTATGGGCAGGTTAATGAAAAACTGTTTTTT
NA	TRBV3-1	few	TRBJ2-7	CASSQESFVYGQSMAYEQYF	TGTGCCAGCAGCCAAGAATCTTTTGTATATGGACAGTCGATGGCCTACGAGCAGTACTTC
NA	TRBV6-1	NA	TRBJ1-3	CASSPSWGYRNTIYF	TGTGCCAGCAGTCCCTCCTGGGGGTATAGAAACACCATATATTTT
TRBD2	TRBV3-1	many	TRBJ2-5	CASSQRTSGRTETQYF	TGTGCCAGCAGCCAACGGACTAGCGGGCGCACAGAGACCCAGTACTTC